The T cell receptor beta chain described here comes from a study of OX40 agonist ivuxolimab in advanced cancers. Assay: immunoSEQ multiplex PCR; the TCRdb copy retains only in-frame clones and omits some. The data contain 60,000 to 75,000 clones, about 90% of them singletons. The V and J ends lost 2 bases and 7 bases respectively, with 9 bases between them. Germline CDR1 and CDR2: MNHNY and SVGAGI (reference sequence). The CDR3 runs to 13 residues. About this clone itself: Its antigen is currently unknown.

Enrollment shut out patients with autoimmune disease history or systemic immunosuppression. Study-wide points: Expansion of clones was among the lowest in partial responders at 0.1-3.0 mg/kg. Dose levels from 0.1 to 3.0 mg/kg saw CD4+ and CD8+ blood T cells expand clonally by week 6.

The source material was CD4+ or CD8+ T cells sorted from blood, sampled in a trial of the OX40 agonist ivuxolimab. The clonotype was recovered from an adult with an advanced solid tumor such as melanoma, head and neck, liver or kidney cancer. V is TRBV6-6 and J is TRBJ1-5, with D hard to call. CDR3 nucleotide sequence: TGTGCCAGCAGTTACGCGGTGGGCCAGCCCCAGCATTTT. It is translated as CASSYAVGQPQHF.